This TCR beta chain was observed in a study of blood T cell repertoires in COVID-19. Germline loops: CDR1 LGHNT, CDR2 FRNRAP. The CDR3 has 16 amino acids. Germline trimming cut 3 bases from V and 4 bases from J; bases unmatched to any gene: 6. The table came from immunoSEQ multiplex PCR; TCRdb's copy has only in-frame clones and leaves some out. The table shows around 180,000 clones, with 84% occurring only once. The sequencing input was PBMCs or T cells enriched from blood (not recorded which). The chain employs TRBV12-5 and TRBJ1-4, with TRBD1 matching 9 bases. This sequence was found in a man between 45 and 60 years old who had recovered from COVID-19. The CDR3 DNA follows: TGTGCTAGTGGTTTTGACAGGGGGAATTATAATGAAAAACTGTTTTTT. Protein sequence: CASGFDRGNYNEKLFF.